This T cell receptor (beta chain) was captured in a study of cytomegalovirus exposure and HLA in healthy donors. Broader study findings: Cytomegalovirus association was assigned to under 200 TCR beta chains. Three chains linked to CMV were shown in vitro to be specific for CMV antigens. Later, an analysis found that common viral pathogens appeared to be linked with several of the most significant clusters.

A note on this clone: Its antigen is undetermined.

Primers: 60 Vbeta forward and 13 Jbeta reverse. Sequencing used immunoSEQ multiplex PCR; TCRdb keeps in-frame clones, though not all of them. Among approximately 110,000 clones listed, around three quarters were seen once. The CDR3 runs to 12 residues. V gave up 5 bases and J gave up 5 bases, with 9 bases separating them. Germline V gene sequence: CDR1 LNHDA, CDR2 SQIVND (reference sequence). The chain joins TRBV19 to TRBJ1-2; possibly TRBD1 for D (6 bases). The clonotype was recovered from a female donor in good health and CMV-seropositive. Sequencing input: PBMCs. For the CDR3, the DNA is TGTGCCAGTAGTTCCCAGGGGTATGGCTACACCTTC. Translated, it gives CASSSQGYGYTF.